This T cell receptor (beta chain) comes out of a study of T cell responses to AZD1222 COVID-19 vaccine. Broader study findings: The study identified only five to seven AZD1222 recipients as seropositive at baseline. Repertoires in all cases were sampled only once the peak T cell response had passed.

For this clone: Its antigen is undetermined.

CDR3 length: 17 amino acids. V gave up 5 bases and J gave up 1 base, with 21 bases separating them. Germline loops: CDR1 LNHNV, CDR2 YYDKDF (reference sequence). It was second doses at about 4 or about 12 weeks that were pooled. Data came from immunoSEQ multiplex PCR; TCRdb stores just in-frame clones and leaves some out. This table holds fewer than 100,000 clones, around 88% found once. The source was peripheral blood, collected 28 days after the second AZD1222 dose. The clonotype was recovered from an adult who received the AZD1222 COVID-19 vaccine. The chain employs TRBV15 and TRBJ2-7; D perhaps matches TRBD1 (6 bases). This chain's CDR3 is CATSPLGSRGLSYEQYF. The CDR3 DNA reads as TGTGCCACCAGCCCACTTGGATCCAGGGGCTTATCCTACGAGCAGTACTTC.